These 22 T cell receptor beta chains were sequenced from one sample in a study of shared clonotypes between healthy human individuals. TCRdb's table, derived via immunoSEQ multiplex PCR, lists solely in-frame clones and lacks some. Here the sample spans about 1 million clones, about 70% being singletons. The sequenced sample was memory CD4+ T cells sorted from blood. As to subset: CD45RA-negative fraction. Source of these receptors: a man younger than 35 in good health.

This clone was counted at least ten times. The CDR3 DNA sequence: TGTGCCAGCAGCCCCCCGTATCCAATTGTAGATACGCAGTATTTT. Protein product: CASSPPYPIVDTQYF. The rearrangement joins TRBV7-2 to TRBJ2-3; D call uncertain. From germline, CDR1 is SGHTA and CDR2 FQGNSA. This CDR3 spans 15 amino acids. Trimming took 5 bases from V and 5 from J, leaving 17 bases between them.

CDR3 sequence: CASSTGLAAWETQYF. The CDR3 coding sequence is TGTGCCAGCAGCACGGGACTAGCGGCGTGGGAGACCCAGTACTTC. The chain uses TRBV5-4 and TRBJ2-5; 11 nucleotides line up with TRBD2. V dropped 4 bases and J dropped 5; count of bases not matched to a gene: 7. This CDR3 is built from 15 residues. CDR1 SGHNT and CDR2 YYREEE come from the germline V gene (reference sequence).

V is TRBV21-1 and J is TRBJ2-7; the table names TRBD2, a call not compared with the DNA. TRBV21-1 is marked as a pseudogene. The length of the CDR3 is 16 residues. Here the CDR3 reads CASSKVRTTPSYEQYF. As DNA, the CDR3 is TGTGCCAGCAGCAAAGTGAGGACTACACCCTCCTACGAGCAGTACTTC.

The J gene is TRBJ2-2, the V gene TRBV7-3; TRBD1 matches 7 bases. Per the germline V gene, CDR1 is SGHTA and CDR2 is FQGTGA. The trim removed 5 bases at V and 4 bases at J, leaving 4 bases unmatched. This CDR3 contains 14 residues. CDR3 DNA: TGTGCCAGCAGCAAGACAGGGAGCACCGGGGAGCTGTTTTTT. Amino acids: CASSKTGSTGELFF.

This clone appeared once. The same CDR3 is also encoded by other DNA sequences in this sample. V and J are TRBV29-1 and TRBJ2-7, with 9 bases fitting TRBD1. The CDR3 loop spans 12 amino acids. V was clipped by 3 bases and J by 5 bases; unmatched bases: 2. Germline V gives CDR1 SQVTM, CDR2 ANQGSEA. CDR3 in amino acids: CSVEDRGDEQYF. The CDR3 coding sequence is TGCAGCGTTGAGGACAGGGGCGACGAGCAGTACTTC.

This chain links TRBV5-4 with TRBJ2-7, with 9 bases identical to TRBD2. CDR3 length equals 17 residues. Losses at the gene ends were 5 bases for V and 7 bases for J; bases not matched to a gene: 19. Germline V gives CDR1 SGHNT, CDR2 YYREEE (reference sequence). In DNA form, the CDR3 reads TGTGCCAGCAGTTCCACCCTTGGGAGCGGGAGGTCGGAGGAGCAGTACTTC. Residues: CASSSTLGSGRSEEQYF.

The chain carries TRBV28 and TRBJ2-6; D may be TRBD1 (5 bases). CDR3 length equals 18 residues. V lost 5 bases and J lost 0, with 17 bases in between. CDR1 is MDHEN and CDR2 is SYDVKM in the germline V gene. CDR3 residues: CASSQTVLISSGANVLTF. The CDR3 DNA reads TGTGCCAGCAGTCAGACAGTCCTGATAAGCTCTGGGGCCAACGTCCTGACTTTC. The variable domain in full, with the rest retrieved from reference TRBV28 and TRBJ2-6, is DVKVTQSSRYLVKRTGEKVFLECVQDMDHENMFWYRQDPGLGLRLIYFSYDVKMKEKGDIPEGYSVSREKKERFSLILESASTNQTSMYLCASSQTVLISSGANVLTFGAGSRLTVL.

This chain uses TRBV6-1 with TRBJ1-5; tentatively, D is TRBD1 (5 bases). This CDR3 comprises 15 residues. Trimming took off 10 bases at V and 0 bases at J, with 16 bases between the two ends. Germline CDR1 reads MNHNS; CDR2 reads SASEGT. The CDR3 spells CATNLGPYSNQPQHF. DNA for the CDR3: TGTGCCACAAACCTGGGACCATATAGCAATCAGCCCCAGCATTTT.

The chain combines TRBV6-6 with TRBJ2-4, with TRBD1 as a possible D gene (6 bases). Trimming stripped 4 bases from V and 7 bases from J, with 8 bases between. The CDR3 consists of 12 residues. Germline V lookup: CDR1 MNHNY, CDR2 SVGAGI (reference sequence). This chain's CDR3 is CASSSQGNIQYF. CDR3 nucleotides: TGTGCCAGCAGTTCCCAGGGGAACATTCAGTACTTC.

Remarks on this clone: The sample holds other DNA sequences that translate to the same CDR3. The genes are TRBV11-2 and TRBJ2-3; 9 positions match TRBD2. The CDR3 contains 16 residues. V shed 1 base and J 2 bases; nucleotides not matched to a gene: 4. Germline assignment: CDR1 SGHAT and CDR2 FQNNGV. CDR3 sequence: CASSLGLAGTTDTQYF. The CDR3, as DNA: TGTGCCAGCAGCTTAGGGCTAGCGGGAACCACAGATACGCAGTATTTT.

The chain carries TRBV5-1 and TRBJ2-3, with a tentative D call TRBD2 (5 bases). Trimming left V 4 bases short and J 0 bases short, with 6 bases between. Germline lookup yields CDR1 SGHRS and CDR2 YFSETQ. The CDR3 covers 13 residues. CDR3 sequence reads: CASSEGSTDTQYF. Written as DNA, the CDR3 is TGCGCCAGCAGCGAGGGCAGCACAGATACGCAGTATTTT.

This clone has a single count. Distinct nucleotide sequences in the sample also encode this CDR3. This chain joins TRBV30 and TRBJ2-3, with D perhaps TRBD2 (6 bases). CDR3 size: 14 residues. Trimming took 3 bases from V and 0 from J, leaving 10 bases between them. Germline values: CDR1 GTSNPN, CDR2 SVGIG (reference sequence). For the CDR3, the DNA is TGTGCCTGGAGCCCGGGGACTAGCACAGATACGCAGTATTTT. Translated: CAWSPGTSTDTQYF.

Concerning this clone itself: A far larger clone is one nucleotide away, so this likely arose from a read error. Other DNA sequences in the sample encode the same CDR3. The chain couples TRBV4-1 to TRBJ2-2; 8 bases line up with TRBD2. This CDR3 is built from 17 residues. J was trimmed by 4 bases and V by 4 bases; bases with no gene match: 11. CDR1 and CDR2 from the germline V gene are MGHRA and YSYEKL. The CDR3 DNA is TGCGCCAGCAGCCGGTCCATGGGACTAGGTATCACCGGGGAGCTGTTTTTT. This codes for CASSRSMGLGITGELFF.

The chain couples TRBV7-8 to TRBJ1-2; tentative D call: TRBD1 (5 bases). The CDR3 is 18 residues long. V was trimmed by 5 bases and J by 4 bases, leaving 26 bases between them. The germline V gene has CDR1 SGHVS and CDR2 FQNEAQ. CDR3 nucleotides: TGTGCCAGCAGCCCACGATGGGGGTTAGAGACTTCCCGCTATGGCTACACCTTC. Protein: CASSPRWGLETSRYGYTF.

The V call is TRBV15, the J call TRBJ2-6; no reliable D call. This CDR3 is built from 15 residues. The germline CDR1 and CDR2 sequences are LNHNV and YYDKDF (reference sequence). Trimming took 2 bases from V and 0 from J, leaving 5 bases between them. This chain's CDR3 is CATSRPFSGANVLTF. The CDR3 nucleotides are TGTGCCACCAGCAGACCCTTCTCTGGGGCCAACGTCCTGACTTTC.

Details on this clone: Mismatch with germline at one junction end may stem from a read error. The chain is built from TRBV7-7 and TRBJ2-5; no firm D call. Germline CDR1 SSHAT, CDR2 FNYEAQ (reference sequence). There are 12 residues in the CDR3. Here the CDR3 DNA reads TGTGCTAGCAGCTCTGGTGGGGAGACCCAGTACTTC. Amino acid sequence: CASSSGGETQYF.

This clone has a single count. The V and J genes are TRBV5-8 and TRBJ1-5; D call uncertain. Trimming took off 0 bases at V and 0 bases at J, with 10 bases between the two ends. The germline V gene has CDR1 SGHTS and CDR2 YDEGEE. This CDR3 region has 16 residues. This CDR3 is CASSLEVGNSNQPQHF. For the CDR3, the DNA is TGTGCCAGCAGCTTGGAGGTTGGGAATAGCAATCAGCCCCAGCATTTT.

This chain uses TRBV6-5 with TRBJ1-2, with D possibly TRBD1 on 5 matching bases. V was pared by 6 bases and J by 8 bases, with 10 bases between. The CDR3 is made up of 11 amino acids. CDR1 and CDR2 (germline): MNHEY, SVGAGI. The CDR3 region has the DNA TGTGCCAGCAGGGGAGGGGCAGGCTACACCTTC. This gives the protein CASRGGAGYTF.

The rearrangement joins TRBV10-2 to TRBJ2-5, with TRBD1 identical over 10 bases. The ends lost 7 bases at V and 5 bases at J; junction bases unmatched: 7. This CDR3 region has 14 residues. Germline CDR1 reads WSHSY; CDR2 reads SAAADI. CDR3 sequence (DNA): TGCGCCAGCAAAGTGACAGGGGGCTTGGAGACCCAGTACTTC. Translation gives CASKVTGGLETQYF.

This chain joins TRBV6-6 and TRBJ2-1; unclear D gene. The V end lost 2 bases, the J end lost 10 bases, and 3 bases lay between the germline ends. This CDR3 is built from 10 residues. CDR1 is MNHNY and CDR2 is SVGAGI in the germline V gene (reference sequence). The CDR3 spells CASSYGEQFF. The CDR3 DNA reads TGTGCCAGCAGTTACGGCGAGCAGTTCTTC.

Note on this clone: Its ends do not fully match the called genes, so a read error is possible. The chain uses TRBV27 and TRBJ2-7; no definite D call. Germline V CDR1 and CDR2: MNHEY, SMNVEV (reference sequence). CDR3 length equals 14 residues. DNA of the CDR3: TGTGCCAGCAGTTTCGAACGCGACTCGACTGTGGTGTGGTTC. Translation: CASSFERDSTVVWF.

In nucleotides, the CDR3 is TGTGCCAGCAGTGAAGGTCTGGGGAACCAGCCCCAGCATTTT. This gives the protein CASSEGLGNQPQHF. This chain connects TRBV2 to TRBJ1-5; no definite D call. CDR3 length: 14 amino acids. Germline CDR1 and CDR2: SNHLY and FYNNEI. V lost 1 base and J 7 bases, leaving 11 bases between the germline ends.